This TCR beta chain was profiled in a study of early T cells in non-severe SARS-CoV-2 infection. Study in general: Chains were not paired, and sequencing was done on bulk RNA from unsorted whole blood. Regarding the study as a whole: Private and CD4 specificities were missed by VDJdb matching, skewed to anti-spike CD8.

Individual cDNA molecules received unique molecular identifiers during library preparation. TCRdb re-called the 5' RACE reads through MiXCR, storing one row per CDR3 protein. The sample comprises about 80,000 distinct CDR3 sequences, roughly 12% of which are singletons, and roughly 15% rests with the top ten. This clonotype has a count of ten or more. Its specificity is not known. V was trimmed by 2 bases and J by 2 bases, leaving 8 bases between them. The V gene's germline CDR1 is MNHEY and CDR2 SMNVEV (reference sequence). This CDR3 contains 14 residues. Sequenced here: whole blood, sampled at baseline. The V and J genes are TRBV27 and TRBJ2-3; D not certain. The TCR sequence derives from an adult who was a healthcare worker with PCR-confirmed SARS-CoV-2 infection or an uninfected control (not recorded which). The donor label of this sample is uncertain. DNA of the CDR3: TGTGCCAGCAGTTTAGACGGAAACACAGATACGCAGTATTTT. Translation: CASSLDGNTDTQYF.